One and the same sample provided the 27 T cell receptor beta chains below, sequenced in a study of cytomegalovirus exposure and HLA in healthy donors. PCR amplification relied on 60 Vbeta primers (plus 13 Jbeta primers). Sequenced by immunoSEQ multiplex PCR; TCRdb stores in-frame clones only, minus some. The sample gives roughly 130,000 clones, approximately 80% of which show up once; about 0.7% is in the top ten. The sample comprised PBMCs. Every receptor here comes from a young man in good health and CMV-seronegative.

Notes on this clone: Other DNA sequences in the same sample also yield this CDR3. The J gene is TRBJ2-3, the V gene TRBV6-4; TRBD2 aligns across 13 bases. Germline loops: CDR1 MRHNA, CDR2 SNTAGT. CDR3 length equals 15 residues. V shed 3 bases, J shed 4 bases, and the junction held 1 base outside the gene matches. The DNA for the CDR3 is TGTGCCAGCAGTGAAACTAGCGGGGGGGCAGATACGCAGTATTTT. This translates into CASSETSGGADTQYF.

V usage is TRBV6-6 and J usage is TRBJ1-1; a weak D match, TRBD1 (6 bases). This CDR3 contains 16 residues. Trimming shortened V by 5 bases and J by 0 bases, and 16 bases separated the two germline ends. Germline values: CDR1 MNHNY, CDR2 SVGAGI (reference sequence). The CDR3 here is CASSNRQAYLNTEAFF. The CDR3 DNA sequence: TGTGCCAGCAGTAACCGACAGGCTTACCTGAACACTGAAGCTTTCTTT.

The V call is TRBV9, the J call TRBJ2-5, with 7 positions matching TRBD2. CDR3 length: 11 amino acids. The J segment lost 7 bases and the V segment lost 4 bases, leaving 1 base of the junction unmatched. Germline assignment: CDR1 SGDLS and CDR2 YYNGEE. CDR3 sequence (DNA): TGTGCCAGCAGCCCGGGGGGGACCCAGTACTTC. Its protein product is CASSPGGTQYF.

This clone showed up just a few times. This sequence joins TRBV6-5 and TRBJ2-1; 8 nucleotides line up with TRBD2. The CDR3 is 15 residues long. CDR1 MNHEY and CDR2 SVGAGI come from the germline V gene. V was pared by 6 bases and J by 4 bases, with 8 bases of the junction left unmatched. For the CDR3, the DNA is TGTGCCAGCAGGCTACTAGCGGAAATTTACAATGAGCAGTTCTTC. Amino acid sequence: CASRLLAEIYNEQFF.

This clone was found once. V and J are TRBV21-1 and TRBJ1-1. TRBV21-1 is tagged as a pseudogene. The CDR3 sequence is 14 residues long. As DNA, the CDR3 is TGTGCCAGCAGCAAAGTTTGGGTAACGACTGCTTCTTTCTTT. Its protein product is CASSKVWVTTASFF.

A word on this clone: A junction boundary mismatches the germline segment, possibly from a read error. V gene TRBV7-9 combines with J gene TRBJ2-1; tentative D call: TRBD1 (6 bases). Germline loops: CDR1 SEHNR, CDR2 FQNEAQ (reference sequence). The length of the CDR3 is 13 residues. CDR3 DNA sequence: TGTTCCAGCAGCTTAGGGACAACGGGTGAGCAGTTCTTC. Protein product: CSSSLGTTGEQFF.

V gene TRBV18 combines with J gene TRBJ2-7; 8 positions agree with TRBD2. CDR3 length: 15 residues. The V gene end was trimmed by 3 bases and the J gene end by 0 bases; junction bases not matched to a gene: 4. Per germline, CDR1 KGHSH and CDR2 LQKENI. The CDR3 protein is CASSPRGGLSYEQYF. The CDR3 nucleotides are TGTGCCAGCTCACCCCGGGGGGGGCTCTCCTACGAGCAGTACTTC.

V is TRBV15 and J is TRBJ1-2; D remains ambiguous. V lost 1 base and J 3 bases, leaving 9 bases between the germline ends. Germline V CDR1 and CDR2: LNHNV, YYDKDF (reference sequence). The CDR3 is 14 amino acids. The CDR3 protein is CATSRGGGYYGYTF. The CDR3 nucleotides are TGTGCCACCAGCAGAGGCGGAGGGTACTATGGCTACACCTTC. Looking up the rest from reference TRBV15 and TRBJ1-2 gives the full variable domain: DAMVIQNPRYQVTQFGKPVTLSCSQTLNHNVMYWYQQKSSQAPKLLFHYYDKDFNNEADTPDNFQSRRPNTSFCFLDIRSPGLGDTAMYLCATSRGGGYYGYTFGSGTRLTVV.

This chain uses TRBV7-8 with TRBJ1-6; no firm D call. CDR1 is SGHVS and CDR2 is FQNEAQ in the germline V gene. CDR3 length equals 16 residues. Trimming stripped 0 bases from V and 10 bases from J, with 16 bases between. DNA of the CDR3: TGTGCCAGCAGCTTAGCGAGGGCGGGCCTCGCATCACCCCTCCACTTT. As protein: CASSLARAGLASPLHF. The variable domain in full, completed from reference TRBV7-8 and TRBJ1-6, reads GAGVSQSPRYKVAKRGQDVALRCDPISGHVSLFWYQQALGQGPEFLTYFQNEAQLDKSGLPSDRFFAERPEGSVSTLKIQRTQQEDSAVYLCASSLARAGLASPLHFGNGTRLTVT.

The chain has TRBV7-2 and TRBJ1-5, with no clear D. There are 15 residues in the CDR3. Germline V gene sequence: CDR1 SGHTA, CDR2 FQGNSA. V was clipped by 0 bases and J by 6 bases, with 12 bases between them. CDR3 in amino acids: CASSLATVGSQPQHF. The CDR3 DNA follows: TGTGCCAGCAGCTTAGCCACAGTAGGGAGTCAGCCCCAGCATTTT. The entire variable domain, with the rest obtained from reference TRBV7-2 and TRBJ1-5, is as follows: GAGVSQSPSNKVTEKGKDVELRCDPISGHTALYWYRQSLGQGLEFLIYFQGNSAPDKSGLPSDRFSAERTGGSVSTLTIQRTQQEDSAVYLCASSLATVGSQPQHFGDGTRLSIL.

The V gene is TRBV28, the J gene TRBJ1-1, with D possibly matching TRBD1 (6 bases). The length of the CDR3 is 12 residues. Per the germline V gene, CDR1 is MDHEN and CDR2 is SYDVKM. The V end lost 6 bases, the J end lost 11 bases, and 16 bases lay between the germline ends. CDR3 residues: CASSYHRVEAFF. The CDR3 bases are TGTGCCAGCAGCTACCACAGGGTCGAGGCTTTCTTT.

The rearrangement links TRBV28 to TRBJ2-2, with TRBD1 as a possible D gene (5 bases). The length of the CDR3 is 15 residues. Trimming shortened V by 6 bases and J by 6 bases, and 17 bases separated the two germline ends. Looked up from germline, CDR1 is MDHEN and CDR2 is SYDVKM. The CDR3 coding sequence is TGTGCCAGCAGCCGCAGGGCCGGAATGGCCGGGGAGCTGTTTTTT. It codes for CASSRRAGMAGELFF.

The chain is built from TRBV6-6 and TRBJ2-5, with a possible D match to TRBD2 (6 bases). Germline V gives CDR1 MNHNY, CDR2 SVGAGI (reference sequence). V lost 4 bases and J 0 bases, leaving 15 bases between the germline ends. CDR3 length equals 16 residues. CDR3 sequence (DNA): TGTGCCAGCAGTTCGCCCTCTTGGGACTACCAAGAGACCCAGTACTTC. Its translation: CASSSPSWDYQETQYF.

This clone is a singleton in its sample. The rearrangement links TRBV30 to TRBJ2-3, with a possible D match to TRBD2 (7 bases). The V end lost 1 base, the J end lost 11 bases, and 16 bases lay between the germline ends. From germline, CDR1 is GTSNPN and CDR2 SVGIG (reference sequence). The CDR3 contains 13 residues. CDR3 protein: CAWSALGGQGQYF. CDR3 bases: TGTGCCTGGAGTGCCCTCGGGGGGCAGGGGCAGTATTTT.

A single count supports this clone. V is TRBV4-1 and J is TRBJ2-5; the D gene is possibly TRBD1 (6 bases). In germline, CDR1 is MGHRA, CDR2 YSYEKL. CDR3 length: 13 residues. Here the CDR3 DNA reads TGCGCGGCCGGCAGGGGAATCCAAGAGACCCAGTACTTC. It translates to CAAGRGIQETQYF.

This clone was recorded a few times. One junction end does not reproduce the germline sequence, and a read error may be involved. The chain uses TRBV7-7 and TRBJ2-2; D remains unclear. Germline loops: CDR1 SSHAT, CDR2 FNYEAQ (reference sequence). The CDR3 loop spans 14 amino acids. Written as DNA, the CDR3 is TGTGCTAGCAGCCAACACGAGAACACCGGGGAGCTGTTTTTT. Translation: CASSQHENTGELFF.

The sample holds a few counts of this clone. CDR3 sequence (DNA): TGCGCCAGCAGTGGGACAGCAGGGTCCAGCTCCTACAATGAGCAGTTCTTC. Its protein is CASSGTAGSSSYNEQFF. The genes are TRBV10-2 and TRBJ2-1, with D perhaps matching TRBD1 (6 bases). Germline CDR1 and CDR2: WSHSY and SAAADI. Trimming pared 4 bases from V and 0 bases from J, leaving 16 bases between. The CDR3 contains 17 residues.

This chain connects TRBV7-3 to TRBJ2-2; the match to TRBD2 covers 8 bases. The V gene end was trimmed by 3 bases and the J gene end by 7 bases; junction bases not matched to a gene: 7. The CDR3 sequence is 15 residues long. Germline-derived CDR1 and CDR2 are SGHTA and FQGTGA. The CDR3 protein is CASSFSGEVVGELFF. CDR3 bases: TGTGCCAGCAGCTTTAGCGGGGAGGTCGTCGGGGAGCTGTTTTTT.

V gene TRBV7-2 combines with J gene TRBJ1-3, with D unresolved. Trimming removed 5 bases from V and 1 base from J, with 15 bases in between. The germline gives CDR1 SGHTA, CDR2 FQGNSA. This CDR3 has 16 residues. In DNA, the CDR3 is TGTGCCAGCAGCCACGACCGGGTAGGATCTGGAAACACCATATATTTT. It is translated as CASSHDRVGSGNTIYF.

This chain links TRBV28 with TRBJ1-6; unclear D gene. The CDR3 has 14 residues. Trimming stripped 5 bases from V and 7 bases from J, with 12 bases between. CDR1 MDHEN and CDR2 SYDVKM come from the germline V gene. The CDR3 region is CASSVSGGNSPLHF. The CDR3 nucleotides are TGTGCCAGCAGTGTGTCCGGAGGGAATTCACCCCTCCACTTT.

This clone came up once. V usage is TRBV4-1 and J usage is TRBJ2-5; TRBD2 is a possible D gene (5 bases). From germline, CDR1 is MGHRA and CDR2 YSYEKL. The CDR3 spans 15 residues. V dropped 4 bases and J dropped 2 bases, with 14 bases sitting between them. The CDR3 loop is CASSRPGLLQETQYF. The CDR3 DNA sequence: TGCGCCAGCAGCCGCCCAGGACTGCTACAAGAGACCCAGTACTTC.

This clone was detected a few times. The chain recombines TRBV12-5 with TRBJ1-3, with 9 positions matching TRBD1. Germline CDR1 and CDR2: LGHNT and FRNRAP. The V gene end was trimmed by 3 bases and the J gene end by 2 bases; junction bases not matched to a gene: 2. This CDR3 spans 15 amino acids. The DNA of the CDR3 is TGTGCTAGTGGTTTACAGGGGGCGCCTGGAAACACCATATATTTT. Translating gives CASGLQGAPGNTIYF. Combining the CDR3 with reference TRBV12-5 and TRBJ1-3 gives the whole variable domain DARVTQTPRHKVTEMGQEVTMRCQPILGHNTVFWYRQTMMQGLELLAYFRNRAPLDDSGMPKDRFSAEMPDATLATLKIQPSEPRDSAVYFCASGLQGAPGNTIYFGEGSWLTVV.

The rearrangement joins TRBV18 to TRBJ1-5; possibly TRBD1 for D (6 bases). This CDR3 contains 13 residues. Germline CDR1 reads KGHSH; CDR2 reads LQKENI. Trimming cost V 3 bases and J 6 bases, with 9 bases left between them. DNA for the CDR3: TGTGCCAGCTCACCCCAGGGGATTCAGCCCCAGCATTTT. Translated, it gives CASSPQGIQPQHF.

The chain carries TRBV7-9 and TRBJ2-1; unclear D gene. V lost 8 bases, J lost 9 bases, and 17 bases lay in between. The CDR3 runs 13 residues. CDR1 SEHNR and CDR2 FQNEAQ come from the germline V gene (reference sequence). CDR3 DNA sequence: TGTGCCAGCGGCTCGATCCCTGGCGGTGAGCAGTTCTTC. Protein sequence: CASGSIPGGEQFF.

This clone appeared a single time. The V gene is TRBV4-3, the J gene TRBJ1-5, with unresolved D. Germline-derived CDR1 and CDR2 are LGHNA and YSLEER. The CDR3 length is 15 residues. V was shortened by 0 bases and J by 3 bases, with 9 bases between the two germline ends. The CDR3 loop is CASSQDAGPNQPQHF. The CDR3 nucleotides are TGCGCCAGCAGCCAAGATGCGGGCCCCAATCAGCCCCAGCATTTT.

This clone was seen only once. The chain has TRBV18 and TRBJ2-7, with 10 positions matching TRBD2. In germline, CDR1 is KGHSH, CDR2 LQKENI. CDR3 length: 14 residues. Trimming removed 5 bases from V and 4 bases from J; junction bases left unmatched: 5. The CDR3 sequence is CASSRQREGYEQYF. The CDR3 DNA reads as TGTGCCAGCTCAAGACAGCGGGAGGGGTACGAGCAGTACTTC.

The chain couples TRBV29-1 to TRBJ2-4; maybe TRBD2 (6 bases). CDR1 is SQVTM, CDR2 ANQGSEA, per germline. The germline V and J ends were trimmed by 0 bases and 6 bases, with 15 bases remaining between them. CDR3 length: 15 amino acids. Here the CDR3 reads CSVEDQEGPGNIQYF. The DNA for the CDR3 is TGCAGCGTTGAAGATCAGGAGGGGCCGGGAAACATTCAGTACTTC.